What follows are 15 T cell receptor beta chains derived from one specimen sequenced in a study of blood T cells in healthy people across ages. PCR was performed a second time for about 7 to 12 cycles using a sample-barcoded 5' primer and a J-beta primer mix. Each CDR3 protein is one row after TCRdb ran MiXCR on the 5' RACE reads. The table shows 720,000 or so distinct CDR3 sequences, with 40% to 45% occurring only once. The sample comprised blood. The receptors were sampled from a man at least 80 years old in good health.

The J gene is TRBJ2-7, the V gene TRBV7-2; D not certain. The length of the CDR3 is 14 residues. Germline CDR1 reads SGHTA; CDR2 reads FQGNSA. V was trimmed by 2 bases and J by 0 bases, leaving 8 bases between them. This CDR3 reads CASSLRASSYEQYF. The CDR3, as DNA: TGTGCCAGCAGCTTAAGGGCGAGCTCCTACGAGCAGTACTTC.

The CDR3 here is CASSLAGEGCGYTF. In DNA, the CDR3 is TGTGCCAGCAGCTTAGCGGGGGAAGGGTGCGGCTACACCTTC. J is TRBJ1-2 and V is TRBV7-9; weak D call: TRBD1 (5 bases). The CDR3 consists of 14 residues. Germline V gene lookup returns CDR1 SEHNR and CDR2 FQNEAQ (reference sequence). V was clipped by 0 bases and J by 8 bases, with 13 bases between them. Full variable domain (missing parts from reference TRBV7-9 and TRBJ1-2): DTGVSQNPRHKITKRGQNVTFRCDPISEHNRLYWYRQTLGQGPEFLTYFQNEAQLEKSRLLSDRFSAERPKGSFSTLEIQRTEQGDSAMYLCASSLAGEGCGYTFGSGTRLTVV.

The chain recombines TRBV6-6 with TRBJ2-1; D perhaps matches TRBD2 (6 bases). CDR3 length: 12 amino acids. V lost 8 bases and J lost 2, with 7 bases in between. CDR1 MNHNY and CDR2 SVGAGI come from the germline V gene (reference sequence). Here the CDR3 reads CASGRPYNEQFF. The CDR3 nucleotides are TGTGCCAGCGGGAGGCCCTACAATGAGCAGTTCTTC.

This chain connects TRBV5-5 to TRBJ2-1; D is perhaps TRBD2 (6 bases). The CDR3 length is 16 residues. Per the germline V gene, CDR1 is SGHKS and CDR2 is YYEKEE (reference sequence). The V gene lost 1 base and the J gene lost 3 bases, with 14 bases spanning the gap. CDR3 amino acids: CASSLWEETIYNEQFF. In DNA form, the CDR3 reads TGTGCCAGCAGCTTGTGGGAGGAAACAATCTACAATGAGCAGTTCTTC. The full variable domain, with the rest looked up from reference TRBV5-5 and TRBJ2-1, is DAGVTQSPTHLIKTRGQQVTLRCSPISGHKSVSWYQQVLGQGPQFIFQYYEKEERGRGNFPDRFSARQFPNYSSELNVNALLLGDSALYLCASSLWEETIYNEQFFGPGTRLTVL.

The rearrangement uses TRBV20-1 and TRBJ2-1; maybe TRBD2 (6 bases). The CDR3 extends over 11 amino acids. Germline values: CDR1 DFQATT, CDR2 SNEGSKA (reference sequence). The CDR3 loop is CLGGKYNEQFF. The CDR3 nucleotides are TGCTTGGGAGGAAAGTACAATGAGCAGTTCTTC.

This sequence joins TRBV6-1 and TRBJ2-4; a weak D match, TRBD2 (5 bases). The J call is doubtful: the DNA matches TRBJ2-7 better. This CDR3 is built from 15 residues. Germline V gene data show CDR1 as MNHNS and CDR2 as SASEGT. Written as DNA, the CDR3 is TGTGCCAGCAGGAGGGATCATCGGCCCAGCTACGAGCAGTACTTC. It translates to CASRRDHRPSYEQYF.

The chain joins TRBV11-2 to TRBJ2-1; 10 nucleotides align to TRBD1. V lost 4 bases and J lost 7; bases outside the gene matches: 10. Germline assignment: CDR1 SGHAT and CDR2 FQNNGV. The CDR3 covers 16 residues. The CDR3 region is CASSSPMTGGKNEQFF. In DNA form, the CDR3 reads TGTGCCAGCAGCTCACCCATGACAGGGGGCAAGAATGAGCAGTTCTTC.

J is TRBJ2-7 and V is TRBV10-1; D is unresolved. This CDR3 has 14 amino acids. Germline CDR1 and CDR2: WNHNN and SYGVQD (reference sequence). The germline V and J ends were trimmed by 0 bases and 2 bases, with 8 bases remaining between them. The CDR3: CASSESGTAYEQYF. The CDR3, as DNA: TGCGCCAGCAGTGAGTCTGGTACGGCCTACGAGCAGTACTTC.

The table lists this clonotype with a few counts. The chain couples TRBV15 to TRBJ1-2; a weak D match, TRBD1 (5 bases). Trimming shortened V by 7 bases and J by 2 bases, and 11 bases separated the two germline ends. CDR3 length: 13 amino acids. CDR1 is LNHNV and CDR2 is YYDKDF in the germline V gene (reference sequence). CDR3 amino acids: CATTLGENYGYTF. The CDR3 nucleotides are TGTGCCACCACCCTAGGGGAGAACTATGGCTACACCTTC.

This clonotype was found many times. The chain recombines TRBV24-1 with TRBJ2-3; 9 bases agree with TRBD2. CDR1 and CDR2 (germline): KGHDR, SFDVKD. Trimming took 5 bases from V and 4 from J; bases not matched to a gene: 12. This CDR3 has 17 residues. The CDR3 bases are TGTGCCACCAGTGCCCGTAGTAGCGGGAGAGAGTCAGATACGCAGTATTTT. Translation gives CATSARSSGRESDTQYF.

V usage is TRBV20-1 and J usage is TRBJ2-1; 14 bases fit TRBD2. The CDR3 runs 18 residues. The junction had 9 bases not matched to a gene; V was cut back by 4 bases and J by 1 base. Germline CDR1 DFQATT, CDR2 SNEGSKA (reference sequence). CDR3 sequence reads: CSATRLAGGPGSYNEQFF. The CDR3 DNA follows: TGCAGTGCTACCAGACTAGCGGGAGGGCCGGGATCCTACAATGAGCAGTTCTTC.

This clonotype was counted a few times. The rearrangement links TRBV20-1 to TRBJ2-1, with TRBD1 matching 9 bases. The germline V gene has CDR1 DFQATT and CDR2 SNEGSKA (reference sequence). The CDR3 runs to 15 residues. V was pared by 1 base and J by 10 bases, with 11 bases of the junction left unmatched. The CDR3 nucleotides read TGCAGTGCTAGAGCCAGGACAGGGGTTGATAAGGAGCAGTTCTTC. It specifies CSARARTGVDKEQFF.

The V call is TRBV20-1, the J call TRBJ1-1, with D perhaps TRBD1 (5 bases). There are 14 residues in the CDR3. V was cut by 0 bases and J by 5 bases, with 13 bases left in between. Looked up from germline, CDR1 is DFQATT and CDR2 is SNEGSKA (reference sequence). DNA of the CDR3: TGCAGTGCTAGAGATCTCGGGGGGAGGACTGAAGCTTTCTTT. It translates to CSARDLGGRTEAFF.

There are a few counts of this clonotype. CDR3 bases: TGTGCCAGCAGCGTAGGACCAGATTTCTCCTACGAGCAGTACTTC. Residues: CASSVGPDFSYEQYF. V is TRBV9 and J is TRBJ2-7; D is uncertain. Per germline, CDR1 SGDLS and CDR2 YYNGEE. The CDR3 extends over 15 amino acids. Trimming left V 0 bases short and J 0 bases short, with 10 bases between.

This chain uses TRBV4-3 with TRBJ1-1; tentatively, D is TRBD1 (5 bases). Germline V gene data show CDR1 as LGHNA and CDR2 as YSLEER. This CDR3 has 15 residues. V lost 2 bases and J 7 bases, leaving 17 bases between the germline ends. The CDR3 coding sequence is TGCGCCAGCAGCCAAAGGGCGGGGCCAGGAGGTGAAGCTTTCTTT. Translation: CASSQRAGPGGEAFF.